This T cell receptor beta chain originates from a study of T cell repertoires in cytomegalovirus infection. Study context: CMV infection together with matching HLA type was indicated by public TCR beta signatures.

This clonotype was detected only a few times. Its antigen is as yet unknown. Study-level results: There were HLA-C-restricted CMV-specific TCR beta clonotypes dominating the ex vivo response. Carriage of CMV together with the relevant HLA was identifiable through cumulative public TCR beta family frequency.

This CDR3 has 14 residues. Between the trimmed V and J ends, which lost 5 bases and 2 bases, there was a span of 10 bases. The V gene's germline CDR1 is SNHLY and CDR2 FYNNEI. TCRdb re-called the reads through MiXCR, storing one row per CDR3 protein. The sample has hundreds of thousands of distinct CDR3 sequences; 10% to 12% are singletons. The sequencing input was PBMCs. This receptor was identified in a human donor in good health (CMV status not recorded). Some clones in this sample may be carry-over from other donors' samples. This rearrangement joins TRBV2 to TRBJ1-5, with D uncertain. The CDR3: CASSPDNGNQPQHF. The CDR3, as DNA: TGTGCCAGCAGTCCTGACAACGGCAATCAGCCCCAGCATTTT.